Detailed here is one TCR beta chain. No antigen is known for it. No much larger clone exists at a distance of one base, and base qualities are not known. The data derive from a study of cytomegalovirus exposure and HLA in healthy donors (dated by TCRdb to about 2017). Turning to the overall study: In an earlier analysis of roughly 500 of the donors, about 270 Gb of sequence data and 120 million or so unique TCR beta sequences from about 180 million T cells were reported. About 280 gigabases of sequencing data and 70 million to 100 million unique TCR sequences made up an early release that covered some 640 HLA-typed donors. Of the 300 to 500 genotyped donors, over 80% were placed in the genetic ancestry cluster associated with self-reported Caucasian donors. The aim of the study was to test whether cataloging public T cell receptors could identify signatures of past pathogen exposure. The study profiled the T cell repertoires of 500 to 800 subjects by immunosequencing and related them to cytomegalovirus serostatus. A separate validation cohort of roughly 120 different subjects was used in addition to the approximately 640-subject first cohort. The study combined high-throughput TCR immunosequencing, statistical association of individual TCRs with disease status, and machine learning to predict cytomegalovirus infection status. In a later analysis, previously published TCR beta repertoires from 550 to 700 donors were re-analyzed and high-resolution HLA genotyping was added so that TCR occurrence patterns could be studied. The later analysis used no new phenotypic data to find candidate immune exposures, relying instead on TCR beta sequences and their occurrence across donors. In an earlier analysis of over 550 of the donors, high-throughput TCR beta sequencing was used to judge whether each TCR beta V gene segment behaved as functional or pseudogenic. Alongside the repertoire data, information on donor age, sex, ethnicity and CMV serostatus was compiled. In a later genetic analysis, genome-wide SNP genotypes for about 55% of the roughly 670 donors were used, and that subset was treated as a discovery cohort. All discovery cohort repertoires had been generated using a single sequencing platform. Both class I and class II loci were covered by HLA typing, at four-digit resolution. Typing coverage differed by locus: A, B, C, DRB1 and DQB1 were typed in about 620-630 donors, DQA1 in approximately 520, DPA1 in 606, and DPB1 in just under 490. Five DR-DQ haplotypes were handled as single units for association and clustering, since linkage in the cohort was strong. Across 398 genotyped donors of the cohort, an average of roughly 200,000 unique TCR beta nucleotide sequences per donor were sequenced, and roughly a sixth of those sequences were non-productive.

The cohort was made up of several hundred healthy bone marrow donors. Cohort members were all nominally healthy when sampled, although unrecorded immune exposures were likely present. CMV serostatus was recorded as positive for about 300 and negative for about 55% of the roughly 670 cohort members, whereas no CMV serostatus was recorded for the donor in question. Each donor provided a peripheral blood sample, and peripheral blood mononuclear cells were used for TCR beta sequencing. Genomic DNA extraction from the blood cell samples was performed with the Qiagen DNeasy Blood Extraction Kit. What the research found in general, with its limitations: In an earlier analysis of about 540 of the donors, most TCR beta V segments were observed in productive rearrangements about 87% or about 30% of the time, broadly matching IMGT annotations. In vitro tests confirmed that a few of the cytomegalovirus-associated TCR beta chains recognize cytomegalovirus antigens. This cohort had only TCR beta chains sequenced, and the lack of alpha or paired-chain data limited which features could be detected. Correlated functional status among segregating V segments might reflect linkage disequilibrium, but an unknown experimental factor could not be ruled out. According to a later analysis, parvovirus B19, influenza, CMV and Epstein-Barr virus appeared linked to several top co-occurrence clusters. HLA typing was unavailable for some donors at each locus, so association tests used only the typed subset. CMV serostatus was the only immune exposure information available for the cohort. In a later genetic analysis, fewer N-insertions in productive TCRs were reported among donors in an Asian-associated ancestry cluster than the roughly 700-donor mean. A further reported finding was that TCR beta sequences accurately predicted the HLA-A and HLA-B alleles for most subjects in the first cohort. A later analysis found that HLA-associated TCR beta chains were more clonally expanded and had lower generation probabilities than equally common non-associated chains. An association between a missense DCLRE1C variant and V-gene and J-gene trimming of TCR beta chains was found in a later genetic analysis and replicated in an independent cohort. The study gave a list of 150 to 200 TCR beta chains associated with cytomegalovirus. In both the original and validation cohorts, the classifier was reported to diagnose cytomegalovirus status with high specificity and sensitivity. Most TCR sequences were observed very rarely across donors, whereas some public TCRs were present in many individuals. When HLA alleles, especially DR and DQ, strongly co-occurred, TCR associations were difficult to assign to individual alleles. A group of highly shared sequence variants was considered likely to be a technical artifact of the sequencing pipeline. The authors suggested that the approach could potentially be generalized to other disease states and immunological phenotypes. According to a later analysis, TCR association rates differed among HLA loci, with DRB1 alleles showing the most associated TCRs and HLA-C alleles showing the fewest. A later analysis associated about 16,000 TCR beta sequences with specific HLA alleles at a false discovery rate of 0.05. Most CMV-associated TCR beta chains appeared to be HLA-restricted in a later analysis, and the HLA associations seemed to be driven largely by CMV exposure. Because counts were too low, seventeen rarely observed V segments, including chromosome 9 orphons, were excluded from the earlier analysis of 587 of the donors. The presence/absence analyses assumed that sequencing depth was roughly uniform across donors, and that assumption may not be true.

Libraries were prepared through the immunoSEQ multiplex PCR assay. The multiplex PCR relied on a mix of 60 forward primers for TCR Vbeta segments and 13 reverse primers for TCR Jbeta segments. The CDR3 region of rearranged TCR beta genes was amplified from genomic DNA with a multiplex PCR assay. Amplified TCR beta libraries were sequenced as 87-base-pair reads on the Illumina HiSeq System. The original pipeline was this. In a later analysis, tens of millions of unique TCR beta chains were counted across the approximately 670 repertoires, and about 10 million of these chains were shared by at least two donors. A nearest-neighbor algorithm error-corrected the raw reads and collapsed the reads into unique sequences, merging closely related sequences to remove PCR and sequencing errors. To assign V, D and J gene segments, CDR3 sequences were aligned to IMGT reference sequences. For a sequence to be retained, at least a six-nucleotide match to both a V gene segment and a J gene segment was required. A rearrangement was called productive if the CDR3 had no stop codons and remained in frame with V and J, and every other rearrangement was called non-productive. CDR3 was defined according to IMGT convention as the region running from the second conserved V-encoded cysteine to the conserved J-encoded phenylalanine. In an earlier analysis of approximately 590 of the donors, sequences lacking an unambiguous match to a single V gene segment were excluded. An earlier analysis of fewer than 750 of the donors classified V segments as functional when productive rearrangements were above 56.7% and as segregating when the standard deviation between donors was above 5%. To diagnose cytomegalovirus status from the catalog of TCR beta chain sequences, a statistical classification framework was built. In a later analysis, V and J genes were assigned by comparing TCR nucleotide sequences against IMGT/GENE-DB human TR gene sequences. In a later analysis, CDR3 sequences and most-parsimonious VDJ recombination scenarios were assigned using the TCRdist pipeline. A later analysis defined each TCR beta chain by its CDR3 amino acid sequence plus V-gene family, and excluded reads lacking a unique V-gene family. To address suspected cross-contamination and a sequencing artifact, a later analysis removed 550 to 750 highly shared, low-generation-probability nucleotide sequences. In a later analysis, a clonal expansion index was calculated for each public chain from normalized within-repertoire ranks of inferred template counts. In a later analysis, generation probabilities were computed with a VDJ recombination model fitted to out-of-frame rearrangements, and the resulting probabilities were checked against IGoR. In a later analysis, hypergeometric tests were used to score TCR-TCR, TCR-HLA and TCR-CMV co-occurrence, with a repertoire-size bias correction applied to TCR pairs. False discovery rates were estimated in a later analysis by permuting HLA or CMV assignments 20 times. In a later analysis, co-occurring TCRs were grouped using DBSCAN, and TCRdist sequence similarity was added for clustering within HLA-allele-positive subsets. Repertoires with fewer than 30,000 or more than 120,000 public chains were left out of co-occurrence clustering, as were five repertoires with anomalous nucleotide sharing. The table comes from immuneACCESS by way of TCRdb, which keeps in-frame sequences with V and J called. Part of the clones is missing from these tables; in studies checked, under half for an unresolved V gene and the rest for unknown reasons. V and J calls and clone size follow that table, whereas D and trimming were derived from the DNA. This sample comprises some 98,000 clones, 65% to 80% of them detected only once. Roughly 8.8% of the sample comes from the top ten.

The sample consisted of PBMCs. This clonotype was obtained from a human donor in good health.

The bases are TGTGCCAGCAGTTTTCTAGGGACAGGGAGGTACGAGCAGTACTTC. It is translated as CASSFLGTGRYEQYF. The sequence joins TRBV27 to TRBJ2-7, with 9 bases in between that match TRBD1. For this chain, trimming is 3 bases at the V end and 4 bases at the J end, and the number of junction bases without a gene match is 7. There are 15 amino acids in the CDR3, from cysteine to phenylalanine inclusive. The kept DNA is CDR3 alone, 45 bases in frame from the first base. CDR1 MNHEY and CDR2 SMNVEV are derived from the germline V gene (reference sequence).